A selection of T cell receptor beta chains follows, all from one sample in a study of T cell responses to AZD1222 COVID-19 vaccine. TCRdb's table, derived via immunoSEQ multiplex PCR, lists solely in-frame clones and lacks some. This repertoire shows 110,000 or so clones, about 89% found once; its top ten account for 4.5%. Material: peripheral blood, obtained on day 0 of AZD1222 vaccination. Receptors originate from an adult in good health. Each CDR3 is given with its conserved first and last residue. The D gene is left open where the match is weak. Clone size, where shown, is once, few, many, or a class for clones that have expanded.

cdr3_nt: TGTGCCAGCAGTTACCCCCCGACAGGGACTCCGAACACCGGGGAGCTGTTTTTT; cdr3_aa: CASSYPPTGTPNTGELFF; d_call: NA; v_call: TRBV6-2/TRBV6-3; j_call: TRBJ2-2; clone_size: NA
cdr3_nt: TGTGCCAGCAGCTTAGATTGGGGACAACCTGAGCAGTACTTC; cdr3_aa: CASSLDWGQPEQYF; d_call: NA; v_call: TRBV7-6; j_call: TRBJ2-7; clone_size: NA
cdr3_nt: TGTGCCAGCAGGGCTCCCGGGACCCCGGGGGTCAATGAGCAGTTCTTC; cdr3_aa: CASRAPGTPGVNEQFF; d_call: NA; v_call: TRBV2; j_call: TRBJ2-1; clone_size: NA
cdr3_nt: TGTGCCATCAGTGAGTCGACACTTATATTC; cdr3_aa: CAISESTLIF; d_call: NA; v_call: TRBV10-3; j_call: TRBJ1-2; clone_size: NA
cdr3_nt: TGTGCCAGCAGCCGACAATCCTACGAGCAGTACTTC; cdr3_aa: CASSRQSYEQYF; d_call: NA; v_call: TRBV5-5; j_call: TRBJ2-7; clone_size: NA
cdr3_nt: TGTGCCAGCAGCCAGGGCCACATTAAAGACGAGCAGTACTTC; cdr3_aa: CASSQGHIKDEQYF; d_call: NA; v_call: TRBV3-1/TRBV3-2; j_call: TRBJ2-7; clone_size: NA
cdr3_nt: TGTGCCAGCAGTTTAGGTAGCGGGGTAACGTTTTTTTACGAGCAGTACTTC; cdr3_aa: CASSLGSGVTFFYEQYF; d_call: TRBD2; v_call: TRBV28; j_call: TRBJ2-7; clone_size: NA
cdr3_nt: TGTGCCAGCTTCGGTATTGAGAATGGTAACTATGGCTACACCTTC; cdr3_aa: CASFGIENGNYGYTF; d_call: NA; v_call: TRBV28; j_call: TRBJ1-2; clone_size: NA
cdr3_nt: TGTGCCAGCAGTTCTCGTACAGGGGGCTACCCTCATCGGCCCCAGCATTTT; cdr3_aa: CASSSRTGGYPHRPQHF; d_call: TRBD1; v_call: TRBV16; j_call: TRBJ1-5; clone_size: few
cdr3_nt: TGTGCCATCAGTGAGTCGGGAGGCCGCCTGAAAGACACAGATACGCAGTATTTT; cdr3_aa: CAISESGGRLKDTDTQYF; d_call: NA; v_call: TRBV10-3; j_call: TRBJ2-3; clone_size: NA
cdr3_nt: TGTGCCAGCAGTCCCGGACAGATGAACACTGAAGCTTTCTTT; cdr3_aa: CASSPGQMNTEAFF; d_call: NA; v_call: TRBV7-2; j_call: TRBJ1-1; clone_size: NA
cdr3_nt: TGCAGCGTTTCTACAGGCTATGGCTACACCTTC; cdr3_aa: CSVSTGYGYTF; d_call: NA; v_call: TRBV29-1; j_call: TRBJ1-2; clone_size: NA
cdr3_nt: TGTGCCAGCAGTAGGACTAGCGGGGGGGCCCACTCCTACAATGAGCAGTTCTTC; cdr3_aa: CASSRTSGGAHSYNEQFF; d_call: TRBD2; v_call: TRBV27; j_call: TRBJ2-1; clone_size: NA
cdr3_nt: TGTGCCAGTAGTATCGGTATAGGCTTTAGCAATCAGCCCCAGCATTTT; cdr3_aa: CASSIGIGFSNQPQHF; d_call: NA; v_call: TRBV19; j_call: TRBJ1-5; clone_size: NA
cdr3_nt: TGTGCCAGCAGCTTTTCAAGGGATCAGCCCCAGCATTTT; cdr3_aa: CASSFSRDQPQHF; d_call: NA; v_call: TRBV7-2; j_call: TRBJ1-5; clone_size: NA
cdr3_nt: TGTGCCAGCAGTTTTAGCAATTTTCTTAGCACAGATACGCAGTATTTT; cdr3_aa: CASSFSNFLSTDTQYF; d_call: NA; v_call: TRBV27; j_call: TRBJ2-3; clone_size: NA
cdr3_nt: TGTGCCAGCAGTGAAGGCTATGGTGTGGAGGGGGAGCTGTTTTTT; cdr3_aa: CASSEGYGVEGELFF; d_call: NA; v_call: TRBV25-1; j_call: TRBJ2-2; clone_size: NA
cdr3_nt: TGTGCCAGCAGCCCCCTGGGGACTGAAGCTTTCTTT; cdr3_aa: CASSPLGTEAFF; d_call: NA; v_call: TRBV9; j_call: TRBJ1-1; clone_size: NA
cdr3_nt: TGTGCCATTTTGCCGGGACAGGGGGCTTACGAGCAGTACTTC; cdr3_aa: CAILPGQGAYEQYF; d_call: TRBD1; v_call: TRBV10-3; j_call: TRBJ2-7; clone_size: NA
cdr3_nt: TGCGCCAGCAGCTTAGTGACACCGGTGCGAGAGACCCAGTACTTC; cdr3_aa: CASSLVTPVRETQYF; d_call: NA; v_call: TRBV5-1; j_call: TRBJ2-5; clone_size: NA
cdr3_nt: TGCGCCAGCAGCCTCTTATTCCGGGACGGAGCCTACGAGCAGTACTTC; cdr3_aa: CASSLLFRDGAYEQYF; d_call: NA; v_call: TRBV4-1; j_call: TRBJ2-7; clone_size: NA
cdr3_nt: TGTGCCAGCAGCAAGGACAGGGGCTCCTACGAGCAGTACTTC; cdr3_aa: CASSKDRGSYEQYF; d_call: TRBD1; v_call: TRBV5-4; j_call: TRBJ2-7; clone_size: NA
cdr3_nt: TGTGCCAGCAGACAGGGGCGAACGAACACCGGGGAGCTGTTTTTT; cdr3_aa: CASRQGRTNTGELFF; d_call: TRBD1; v_call: TRBV27; j_call: TRBJ2-2; clone_size: NA
cdr3_nt: TGTGCCACCGAGACAGGCGATGGGGCTGAAGCTTTCTTT; cdr3_aa: CATETGDGAEAFF; d_call: NA; v_call: TRBV10-3; j_call: TRBJ1-1; clone_size: once
cdr3_nt: TGTGCCAGCAGTTCGACTAGCGGGGGGAAAGAGACCCAGTACTTC; cdr3_aa: CASSSTSGGKETQYF; d_call: TRBD2; v_call: TRBV6-5; j_call: TRBJ2-5; clone_size: NA
cdr3_nt: TGTGCCAGCAGCTTGGGGACGGACCAAGAGACCCAGTACTTC; cdr3_aa: CASSLGTDQETQYF; d_call: NA; v_call: TRBV5-4; j_call: TRBJ2-5; clone_size: few
cdr3_nt: TGTGCCAGCAGTTTTGGGACCGCCTCCGAGCAGTACTTC; cdr3_aa: CASSFGTASEQYF; d_call: NA; v_call: TRBV12-3/TRBV12-4; j_call: TRBJ2-7; clone_size: NA
cdr3_nt: TGCGCCAGCAGCCCGGGACGGCCGGGATATGGCTACACCTTC; cdr3_aa: CASSPGRPGYGYTF; d_call: NA; v_call: TRBV5-1; j_call: TRBJ1-2; clone_size: NA
cdr3_nt: TGCGCCAGCAGCCAAGGGGCGGGACTTACCTACGAGCAGTACTTC; cdr3_aa: CASSQGAGLTYEQYF; d_call: NA; v_call: TRBV4-3; j_call: TRBJ2-7; clone_size: NA
cdr3_nt: TGTGCCAGCAGCCCGACAGGAGGGTCAGAAAAACTGTTTTTT; cdr3_aa: CASSPTGGSEKLFF; d_call: NA; v_call: TRBV6-4; j_call: TRBJ1-4; clone_size: NA
cdr3_nt: TGTGCCAGCAGTTACTCGGGGCAGAGTGGCGAAAAACTGTTTTTT; cdr3_aa: CASSYSGQSGEKLFF; d_call: NA; v_call: TRBV6-5; j_call: TRBJ1-4; clone_size: NA
cdr3_nt: TGTGCCAGTAGTATTAACTCAGGGGCGGGAGATGGCTACACCTTC; cdr3_aa: CASSINSGAGDGYTF; d_call: NA; v_call: TRBV19; j_call: TRBJ1-2; clone_size: NA
cdr3_nt: TGTGCCAGCAGCAATCCAGGGAGTACGAGGCAGTACTTC; cdr3_aa: CASSNPGSTRQYF; d_call: NA; v_call: TRBV5-5; j_call: TRBJ2-7; clone_size: NA
cdr3_nt: TGTGCCATCAGTGAGTCAGAAGGGAGCAACTATGGCTACACCTTC; cdr3_aa: CAISESEGSNYGYTF; d_call: NA; v_call: TRBV10-3; j_call: TRBJ1-2; clone_size: once
cdr3_nt: TGTGCCAGCAGCCAACAGGGGATCCCTGGAAACACCATATATTTT; cdr3_aa: CASSQQGIPGNTIYF; d_call: TRBD1; v_call: TRBV6-5; j_call: TRBJ1-3; clone_size: NA
cdr3_nt: TGTGCCAGCAGTTATCTGCCGGCCAACTATGGCTACACCTTC; cdr3_aa: CASSYLPANYGYTF; d_call: NA; v_call: TRBV6-5; j_call: TRBJ1-2; clone_size: NA
cdr3_nt: TGTGCCAGCAGCCCCTTGGTCTTAGGGAAAGAGACCCAGTACTTC; cdr3_aa: CASSPLVLGKETQYF; d_call: NA; v_call: TRBV7-6; j_call: TRBJ2-5; clone_size: NA
cdr3_nt: TGTGCCAGCAGGAGGGACAGGCTGAACACTGAAGCTTTCTTT; cdr3_aa: CASRRDRLNTEAFF; d_call: TRBD1; v_call: TRBV28; j_call: TRBJ1-1; clone_size: NA
cdr3_nt: TGTGCCAGTAGCCTGACTAGCGGGGGGGCCACGGGCACAGATACGCAGTATTTT; cdr3_aa: CASSLTSGGATGTDTQYF; d_call: TRBD2; v_call: TRBV19; j_call: TRBJ2-3; clone_size: NA
cdr3_nt: TGTGCCACCAGTGATTTCACAGCGGGGGACACAGATACGCAGTATTTT; cdr3_aa: CATSDFTAGDTDTQYF; d_call: TRBD2; v_call: TRBV24-1; j_call: TRBJ2-3; clone_size: NA
cdr3_nt: TGTGCCAGCAGCCGGGACAGGGGTCTCGCTGGCTATGGCTACACCTTC; cdr3_aa: CASSRDRGLAGYGYTF; d_call: TRBD1; v_call: TRBV9; j_call: TRBJ1-2; clone_size: NA
cdr3_nt: TGTGCCAGCAGTTTCTCCCAGGCATACGAGCAGTACTTC; cdr3_aa: CASSFSQAYEQYF; d_call: NA; v_call: TRBV27; j_call: TRBJ2-7; clone_size: NA
cdr3_nt: TGTGCCAGCAGCGCCGGGACAGAAAAACTGTTTTTT; cdr3_aa: CASSAGTEKLFF; d_call: NA; v_call: TRBV7-9; j_call: TRBJ1-4; clone_size: NA
cdr3_nt: TGCAGTGCTAGTCTAGCGGGGGGCGCGGGCGCGGTCACCGGGGAGCTGTTTTTT; cdr3_aa: CSASLAGGAGAVTGELFF; d_call: TRBD2; v_call: TRBV20-1; j_call: TRBJ2-2; clone_size: NA
cdr3_nt: TGTGCCAGCAGCTCGACAGGGAACACTGAAGCTTTCTTT; cdr3_aa: CASSSTGNTEAFF; d_call: NA; v_call: TRBV7-8; j_call: TRBJ1-1; clone_size: NA
cdr3_nt: TGCGCCAGCAGCTTGGGGGACCTCTCTCCCCGGGAGCTGTTTTTT; cdr3_aa: CASSLGDLSPRELFF; d_call: NA; v_call: TRBV5-1; j_call: TRBJ2-2; clone_size: NA
cdr3_nt: TGTGCCAGCAGCTTAGGGACAGGGTCAGCGAAAGGGGCCATATATTTT; cdr3_aa: CASSLGTGSAKGAIYF; d_call: TRBD1; v_call: TRBV7-9; j_call: TRBJ1-3; clone_size: NA
cdr3_nt: TGTGCCAGCAGTGAATTCACCTATGGCTACACCTTC; cdr3_aa: CASSEFTYGYTF; d_call: NA; v_call: TRBV6-1; j_call: TRBJ1-2; clone_size: NA
cdr3_nt: TGTGCCAGCAGCCGAGACAGGGGTAAAGATGAGCAGTTCTTC; cdr3_aa: CASSRDRGKDEQFF; d_call: TRBD1; v_call: TRBV6-5; j_call: TRBJ2-1; clone_size: NA